These 27 T cell receptor beta chains share one sample of origin, sequenced in a study of cytomegalovirus exposure and HLA in healthy donors. PCR involved 60 Vbeta and 13 Jbeta primers. TCRdb's copy holds only in-frame clones and misses some; the assay was immunoSEQ multiplex PCR. Among 90,000 or so clones listed, 82% were seen once. Input material: PBMCs. All receptors derive from a man aged 30-40 years in good health and CMV-seropositive.

The chain recombines TRBV11-2 with TRBJ2-1; 12 bases match TRBD2. After removal of 5 bases from V and 7 bases from J, the junction contained 12 bases not matched to a gene. Germline CDR1 and CDR2: SGHAT and FQNNGV. CDR3 length: 17 residues. The CDR3 here is CASSRLAGEPPWNEQFF. The CDR3 DNA is TGTGCCAGCAGCAGACTAGCGGGAGAGCCCCCTTGGAATGAGCAGTTCTTC.

The chain uses TRBV5-1 and TRBJ2-5, with 8 bases that match TRBD1. CDR1 SGHRS and CDR2 YFSETQ come from the germline V gene. With V trimmed by 3 bases and J by 4 bases, 5 bases remained unmatched. The CDR3 covers 14 residues. CDR3 region: CASSSTGVVETQYF. In DNA, the CDR3 is TGCGCCAGCAGCTCGACAGGGGTCGTAGAGACCCAGTACTTC.

The chain has TRBV2 and TRBJ2-5; tentatively, D is TRBD1 (6 bases). The J call is uncertain, as TRBJ2-7 better fits the DNA end. The CDR3 is made up of 14 amino acids. The V gene's germline CDR1 is SNHLY and CDR2 FYNNEI. The CDR3 region is CASSAGHLSYEQYF. CDR3 sequence (DNA): TGTGCCAGCAGTGCGGGACACCTCTCCTACGAGCAGTACTTC.

This chain joins TRBV28 and TRBJ2-7; tentative D call: TRBD2 (5 bases). Germline V gene lookup returns CDR1 MDHEN and CDR2 SYDVKM. The CDR3 contains 13 residues. V shed 3 bases and J shed 2 bases, with 8 bases lying between them. The CDR3 nucleotides read TGTGCCAGCAGTTTGGAGGTAACCTACGAGCAGTACTTC. Translating it yields CASSLEVTYEQYF.

J is TRBJ1-2 and V is TRBV28; D is undetermined. Germline V gene sequence: CDR1 MDHEN, CDR2 SYDVKM. V lost 5 bases, J lost 0 bases, and 4 bases lay in between. The CDR3 totals 12 residues. In DNA, the CDR3 is TGTGCCAGCAGTACATCTAACTATGGCTACACCTTC. As protein: CASSTSNYGYTF.

The gene calls are TRBV7-2 and TRBJ2-1, with 7 bases aligning to TRBD2. Germline V gene sequence: CDR1 SGHTA, CDR2 FQGNSA. The V segment lost 5 bases and the J segment 15 bases; nucleotides outside the gene matches: 10. CDR3 length: 12 amino acids. DNA of the CDR3: TGTGCCAGCAGCGCTAGCGGACTAGGCCTGTTCTTC. Protein sequence: CASSASGLGLFF.

Only a few counts were recorded for this clone. The chain couples TRBV6-5 to TRBJ1-2, with a weak D call TRBD1 (5 bases). The CDR3 length is 11 residues. Germline assignment: CDR1 MNHEY and CDR2 SVGAGI. Trimming took 11 bases from V and 5 from J, leaving 12 bases between them. The CDR3 DNA reads as TGTGCCTCCGGGGCGGGATATGGCTACACCTTC. This sequence encodes CASGAGYGYTF.

This clone appeared a few times. This chain joins TRBV7-6 and TRBJ2-7; TRBD1 is a possible D gene (5 bases). In germline, CDR1 is SGHVS, CDR2 FNYEAQ. Trimming pared 5 bases from V and 6 bases from J, leaving 20 bases between. The CDR3 sequence is 15 residues long. CDR3 in amino acids: CASSPKTVFVSEQYF. CDR3 DNA sequence: TGTGCCAGCAGCCCAAAGACAGTTTTTGTTTCCGAGCAGTACTTC.

The table lists this clone with a few counts. This chain joins TRBV7-2 and TRBJ2-7; D is undetermined. Per the germline V gene, CDR1 is SGHTA and CDR2 is FQGNSA. The CDR3 runs 12 residues. V was pared by 0 bases and J by 5 bases, with 5 bases between. CDR3 bases: TGTGCCAGCAGCTTAGCCACACACGAGCAGTACTTC. Its protein product is CASSLATHEQYF.

This clone was detected only a few times. This chain uses TRBV2 with TRBJ2-2; 8 bases agree with TRBD1. Losses at the gene ends were 8 bases for V and 3 bases for J; bases not matched to a gene: 8. The CDR3 runs 15 residues. Germline values: CDR1 SNHLY, CDR2 FYNNEI. CDR3 protein: CASYNGQGYTGELFF. The DNA of the CDR3 is TGTGCCAGCTATAACGGACAGGGATACACCGGGGAGCTGTTTTTT.

The chain carries TRBV9 and TRBJ2-1, with 7 bases that match TRBD2. With 0 bases clipped from V and 0 bases from J, the junction kept 3 bases outside the gene matches. The CDR3 covers 16 residues. The germline gives CDR1 SGDLS, CDR2 YYNGEE. The CDR3 nucleotides read TGTGCCAGCAGCGTAGGGGGACTACGCTCCTACAATGAGCAGTTCTTC. Protein product: CASSVGGLRSYNEQFF.

The chain combines TRBV11-2 with TRBJ2-7; D perhaps matches TRBD2 (6 bases). CDR3 length: 12 amino acids. Trimming shortened V by 3 bases and J by 7 bases, and 10 bases separated the two germline ends. Germline V CDR1 and CDR2: SGHAT, FQNNGV. The CDR3, as DNA: TGTGCCAGCAGCTTTTATGCGGGAGAGCAGTACTTC. This gives the protein CASSFYAGEQYF. Filled out from reference TRBV11-2 and TRBJ2-7, the complete variable domain reads EAGVAQSPRYKIIEKRQSVAFWCNPISGHATLYWYQQILGQGPKLLIQFQNNGVVDDSQLPKDRFSAERLKGVDSTLKIQPAKLEDSAVYLCASSFYAGEQYFGPGTRLTVT.

The V and J genes are TRBV29-1 and TRBJ2-7; 8 bases are shared with TRBD1. The ends lost 4 bases at V and 2 bases at J; junction bases unmatched: 7. The CDR3 is 14 residues long. From germline, CDR1 is SQVTM and CDR2 ANQGSEA. CDR3 protein: CSVAYQGAAYEQYF. The CDR3 DNA is TGCAGCGTTGCCTACCAGGGGGCTGCCTACGAGCAGTACTTC.

The chain employs TRBV15 and TRBJ2-1, with 12 bases matching TRBD1. The germline gives CDR1 LNHNV, CDR2 YYDKDF (reference sequence). The CDR3 totals 17 residues. After removal of 0 bases from V and 8 bases from J, the junction contained 8 bases not matched to a gene. CDR3 protein: CATSRDQGQGAFHEQFF. The CDR3 nucleotides read TGTGCCACCAGCAGAGACCAGGGACAGGGGGCCTTCCATGAGCAGTTCTTC.

The genes are TRBV6-6 and TRBJ2-1; possibly TRBD2 for D (6 bases). V was pared by 3 bases and J by 5 bases, with 11 bases between. The CDR3 consists of 14 residues. Germline-derived CDR1 and CDR2 are MNHNY and SVGAGI (reference sequence). The CDR3 protein is CASSYEEGHNEQFF. The DNA for the CDR3 is TGTGCCAGCAGTTATGAGGAGGGACACAATGAGCAGTTCTTC.

The chain uses TRBV7-9 and TRBJ1-1, with D perhaps matching TRBD1 (5 bases). The CDR3 has 12 amino acids. V was trimmed by 5 bases and J by 4 bases, leaving 8 bases between them. The germline V gene encodes CDR1 SEHNR and CDR2 FQNEAQ (reference sequence). CDR3 nucleotides: TGTGCCAGCAGCCTGGGGCTCACTGAAGCTTTCTTT. Its protein is CASSLGLTEAFF.

Only one count was recorded for this clone. The J gene is TRBJ2-2, the V gene TRBV27; D perhaps matches TRBD1 (6 bases). The CDR3 length is 17 residues. Germline V lookup: CDR1 MNHEY, CDR2 SMNVEV (reference sequence). The V gene lost 2 bases and the J gene lost 6 bases, with 19 bases spanning the gap. The CDR3: CASSLADQGFRAGELFF. CDR3 in DNA: TGTGCCAGCAGTTTAGCAGACCAGGGGTTTCGGGCCGGGGAGCTGTTTTTT.

This clone came up a few times. The rearrangement joins TRBV30 to TRBJ2-5; maybe TRBD2 (7 bases). V was cut by 5 bases and J by 4 bases, with 14 bases left in between. The V gene's germline CDR1 is GTSNPN and CDR2 SVGIG (reference sequence). This CDR3 is built from 13 residues. The DNA of the CDR3 is TGTGCCTGGGCTTTGGGGGGGCGAGAGACCCAGTACTTC. Translation gives CAWALGGRETQYF. Variable domain in full (rest from reference TRBV30 and TRBJ2-5): SQTIHQWPATLVQPVGSPLSLECTVEGTSNPNLYWYRQAAGRGLQLLFYSVGIGQISSEVPQNLSASRPQDRQFILSSKKLLLSDSGFYLCAWALGGRETQYFGPGTRLLVL.

The chain's CDR3 is CASSPRVGTVSYEQYF. The CDR3, as DNA: TGTGCCAGCTCACCTCGTGTCGGGACAGTCTCCTACGAGCAGTACTTC. The chain uses TRBV18 and TRBJ2-7, with 7 bases matching TRBD1. Losses at the gene ends were 3 bases for V and 0 bases for J; bases not matched to a gene: 8. The CDR3 is 16 amino acids. Germline assignment: CDR1 KGHSH and CDR2 LQKENI.

This sequence joins TRBV5-4 and TRBJ2-7; D perhaps matches TRBD2 (5 bases). Germline values: CDR1 SGHNT, CDR2 YYREEE (reference sequence). Trimming removed 4 bases at V and 5 bases at J, with 16 bases between. CDR3 length: 14 residues. The CDR3 DNA follows: TGTGCCAGCAGCATTCCTAATCTAGCTAACGAGCAGTACTTC. This encodes CASSIPNLANEQYF.

This clone has just one count. J is TRBJ1-2 and V is TRBV5-4; no firm D call. The ends were cut back, 2 bases at V and 4 bases at J, with 12 bases in the middle. CDR1 is SGHNT and CDR2 is YYREEE in the germline V gene (reference sequence). The CDR3 totals 14 residues. This chain's CDR3 is CASSFTGNPYGYTF. The CDR3 DNA sequence: TGTGCCAGCAGCTTCACGGGAAACCCCTATGGCTACACCTTC.

The rearrangement uses TRBV5-4 and TRBJ1-4; tentative D call: TRBD1 (6 bases). CDR3 size: 16 residues. The germline V gene encodes CDR1 SGHNT and CDR2 YYREEE (reference sequence). V shed 0 bases and J shed 6 bases, with 15 bases lying between them. The CDR3 spells CASSLDHRADDEKLFF. CDR3 in DNA: TGTGCCAGCAGCTTGGACCACAGGGCAGATGATGAAAAACTGTTTTTT.

The chain links TRBV11-2 to TRBJ2-5, with 14 bases lining up with TRBD2. The closer fit of TRBJ2-7 to the DNA end suggests the J call may be wrong. Germline loops: CDR1 SGHAT, CDR2 FQNNGV. CDR3 length: 15 residues. This chain's CDR3 is CASSLGLAGVYEQYF. CDR3 nucleotides: TGTGCCAGCAGCTTGGGACTAGCGGGAGTTTACGAGCAGTACTTC.

The V gene is TRBV9, the J gene TRBJ2-1; 10 nucleotides match TRBD2. Germline V gives CDR1 SGDLS, CDR2 YYNGEE. The CDR3 is 16 amino acids. V shed 3 bases, J shed 8 bases, and the junction held 11 bases outside the gene matches. CDR3 protein: CASSELQGLARDEQFF. CDR3 nucleotides: TGTGCCAGCAGCGAACTGCAGGGACTAGCGCGGGATGAGCAGTTCTTC.

V is TRBV30 and J is TRBJ2-5; the match to TRBD2 covers 7 bases. The junction had 12 bases not matched to a gene; V was cut back by 2 bases and J by 6 bases. Germline V gene sequence: CDR1 GTSNPN, CDR2 SVGIG (reference sequence). CDR3 size: 15 residues. The CDR3 nucleotides read TGTGCCTGGAGTCCAATGTTGGGACTATCTCAGACCCAGTACTTC. Translated, it gives CAWSPMLGLSQTQYF. Supplemented by reference TRBV30 and TRBJ2-5, the full variable domain reads SQTIHQWPATLVQPVGSPLSLECTVEGTSNPNLYWYRQAAGRGLQLLFYSVGIGQISSEVPQNLSASRPQDRQFILSSKKLLLSDSGFYLCAWSPMLGLSQTQYFGPGTRLLVL.

The genes are TRBV6-6 and TRBJ2-5; 8 bases fit TRBD1. After removal of 10 bases from V and 5 bases from J, the junction contained 6 bases not matched to a gene. The CDR3 loop spans 12 amino acids. Germline V gene sequence: CDR1 MNHNY, CDR2 SVGAGI (reference sequence). The CDR3, as DNA: TGTGCCACCCAGGACAGGGCCGAGACCCAGTACTTC. This encodes CATQDRAETQYF.

The chain uses TRBV29-1 and TRBJ2-3, with 12 bases fitting TRBD2. The CDR3 loop spans 15 amino acids. Per germline, CDR1 SQVTM and CDR2 ANQGSEA. Trimming took 6 bases from V and 0 from J; bases not matched to a gene: 4. The DNA of the CDR3 is TGCAGCGTGAGGACTAGCGGGATAAGCACAGATACGCAGTATTTT. It encodes CSVRTSGISTDTQYF.